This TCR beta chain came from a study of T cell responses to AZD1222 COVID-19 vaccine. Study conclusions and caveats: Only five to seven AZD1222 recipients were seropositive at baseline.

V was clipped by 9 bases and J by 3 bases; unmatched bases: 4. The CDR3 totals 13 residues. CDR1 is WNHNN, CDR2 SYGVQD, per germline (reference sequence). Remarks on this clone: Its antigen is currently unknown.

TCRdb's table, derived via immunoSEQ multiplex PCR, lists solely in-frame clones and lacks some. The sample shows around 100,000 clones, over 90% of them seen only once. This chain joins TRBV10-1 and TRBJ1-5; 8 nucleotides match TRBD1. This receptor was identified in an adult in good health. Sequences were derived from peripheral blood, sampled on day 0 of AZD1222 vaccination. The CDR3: CARDRALNQPQHF. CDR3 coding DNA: TGCGCCAGGGACAGGGCCCTCAATCAGCCCCAGCATTTT.